This T cell receptor (beta chain) was obtained from a study of early T cells in non-severe SARS-CoV-2 infection. On the study more broadly: The input, bulk RNA from unsorted whole blood, was sequenced, and chains were unpaired.

This clonotype was found many times. Separate cDNA molecules each had unique molecular identifiers attached to them. Using its own MiXCR run on the 5' RACE reads, TCRdb lists one record per CDR3 protein. Here the sample spans around 53,000 distinct CDR3 sequences, about 9.8% being singletons. This CDR3 has 15 residues. Germline CDR1 MNHEY, CDR2 SVGEGT. After removal of 7 bases from V and 4 bases from J, the junction contained 12 bases not matched to a gene. Specimen: whole blood. V and J are TRBV6-2 or TRBV6-3 and TRBJ2-7; 8 nucleotides align to TRBD2. The TCR was taken from an adult who was a healthcare worker with PCR-confirmed SARS-CoV-2 infection or an uninfected control (not recorded which). This chain's CDR3 is CASTPTGGLAYEQYF. CDR3 sequence (DNA): TGTGCCAGCACCCCTACGGGCGGACTAGCTTACGAGCAGTACTTC.